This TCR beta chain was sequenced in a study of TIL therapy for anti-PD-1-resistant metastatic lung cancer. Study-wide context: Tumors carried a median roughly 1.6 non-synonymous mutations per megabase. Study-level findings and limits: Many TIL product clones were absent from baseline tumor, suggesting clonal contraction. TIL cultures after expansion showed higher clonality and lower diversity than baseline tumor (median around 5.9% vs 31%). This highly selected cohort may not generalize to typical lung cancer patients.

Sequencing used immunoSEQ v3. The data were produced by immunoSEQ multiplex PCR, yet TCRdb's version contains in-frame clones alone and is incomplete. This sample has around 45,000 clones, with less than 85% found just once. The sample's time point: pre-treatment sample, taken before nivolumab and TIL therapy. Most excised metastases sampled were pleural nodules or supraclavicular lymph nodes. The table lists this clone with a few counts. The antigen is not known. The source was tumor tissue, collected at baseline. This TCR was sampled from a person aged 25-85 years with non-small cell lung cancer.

DNA of the CDR3: TGTGCCAGCAGTTTCGGCAGGGCGGCTCAGCCCCAGCATTTT. Translating it yields CASSFGRAAQPQHF. The chain is built from TRBV28 and TRBJ1-5, with a weak D call TRBD1 (5 bases). The CDR3 has 14 amino acids. Germline V gives CDR1 MDHEN, CDR2 SYDVKM. V lost 3 bases and J 6 bases, leaving 12 bases between the germline ends.